The 25 T cell receptor beta chains reported below all come from one sample, sequenced in a study of T cell responses to AZD1222 COVID-19 vaccine. The data were produced by immunoSEQ multiplex PCR, yet TCRdb's version contains in-frame clones alone and is incomplete. The sample has over 110,000 clones; more than 85% are singletons. Material: peripheral blood, obtained after recovery from COVID-19. These receptors all come from an adult who had recovered from COVID-19.

The chain carries TRBV28 and TRBJ2-2; D might be TRBD1 (5 bases). Trimming removed 7 bases at V and 5 bases at J, with 17 bases between. The CDR3 contains 15 residues. The germline CDR1 and CDR2 sequences are MDHEN and SYDVKM. CDR3 DNA: TGTGCCAGCACCCCCCAGGGCCCCACGACCGGGGAGCTGTTTTTT. It encodes CASTPQGPTTGELFF.

The chain links TRBV30 to TRBJ1-5; D possibly corresponds to TRBD1 (6 bases). The CDR3 has 13 residues. The V gene's germline CDR1 is GTSNPN and CDR2 SVGIG (reference sequence). V lost 0 bases, J lost 9 bases, and 12 bases lay in between. The CDR3 DNA follows: TGTGCCTGGAGTGTACAGGGCCCGGGGCCCCAGCATTTT. This codes for CAWSVQGPGPQHF.

The CDR3 here is CASSLSWNTEAFF. Written as DNA, the CDR3 is TGTGCCAGCAGCTTAAGCTGGAACACTGAAGCTTTCTTT. The chain combines TRBV7-6 with TRBJ1-1; D is unclear. CDR1 SGHVS and CDR2 FNYEAQ come from the germline V gene. V gave up 2 bases and J gave up 1 base, with 5 bases separating them. This CDR3 spans 13 amino acids.

The V and J genes are TRBV2 and TRBJ1-5; D perhaps matches TRBD1 (5 bases). V gave up 2 bases and J gave up 11 bases, with 22 bases separating them. Germline values: CDR1 SNHLY, CDR2 FYNNEI. The CDR3 is 16 amino acids. The CDR3 nucleotides are TGTGCCAGCAGTGAAAAGGTAGAGGGCCTCGGGGGGGCCCAGCATTTT. This gives the protein CASSEKVEGLGGAQHF.

As concerns this clone: An end of the junction differs from the germline gene, which may be a read error. The chain uses TRBV7-9 and TRBJ2-7; 8 bases map to TRBD1. Germline CDR1 reads SEHNR; CDR2 reads FQNEAQ (reference sequence). This CDR3 region has 15 residues. CDR3 coding DNA: TGCGCCAGCAGCTTAGCGGCCAGGGGGCGAGACGAGCAGTACTTC. Protein: CASSLAARGRDEQYF. Full variable domain (missing parts from reference TRBV7-9 and TRBJ2-7): DTGVSQNPRHKITKRGQNVTFRCDPISEHNRLYWYRQTLGQGPEFLTYFQNEAQLEKSRLLSDRFSAERPKGSFSTLEIQRTEQGDSAMYLCASSLAARGRDEQYFGPGTRLTVT.

This chain connects TRBV6-5 to TRBJ2-7; D assignment may be TRBD1 or TRBD2 (7 bases each). Per germline, CDR1 MNHEY and CDR2 SVGAGI. The length of the CDR3 is 14 residues. Trimming took 4 bases from V and 6 from J, leaving 16 bases between them. CDR3 in DNA: TGTGCCAGCAGTTCAGGGGGGGGAGAGGGCGAGCAGTACTTC. Translating it yields CASSSGGGEGEQYF.

The J gene is TRBJ2-3, the V gene TRBV9; D gene uncertain. The CDR3 length is 16 residues. CDR1 and CDR2 from the germline V gene are SGDLS and YYNGEE. The ends were cut back, 1 base at V and 4 bases at J, with 16 bases in the middle. Here the CDR3 reads CASSVSPDRVADTQYF. The CDR3 DNA reads as TGTGCCAGCAGCGTAAGTCCCGATCGAGTCGCAGATACGCAGTATTTT.

The chain is built from TRBV28 and TRBJ2-1, with D hard to call. Looked up from germline, CDR1 is MDHEN and CDR2 is SYDVKM. The CDR3 has 11 residues. Trimming took 7 bases from V and 8 from J, leaving 9 bases between them. The CDR3 nucleotides read TGTGCCAGCACCTCTAGGTATGAGCAGTTCTTC. This translates into CASTSRYEQFF.

The chain carries TRBV5-1 and TRBJ2-3; 11 bases are a match to TRBD2. V shed 0 bases, J shed 2 bases, and the junction held 8 bases outside the gene matches. This CDR3 has 18 residues. Germline V lookup: CDR1 SGHRS, CDR2 YFSETQ. The CDR3 sequence is CASSLVLGLAENTDTQYF. The CDR3 bases are TGCGCCAGCAGCTTGGTCCTGGGACTAGCGGAGAACACAGATACGCAGTATTTT. Complete variable domain (other parts from reference TRBV5-1 and TRBJ2-3): KAGVTQTPRYLIKTRGQQVTLSCSPISGHRSVSWYQQTPGQGLQFLFEYFSETQRNKGNFPGRFSGRQFSNSRSEMNVSTLELGDSALYLCASSLVLGLAENTDTQYFGPGTRLTVL.

The gene calls are TRBV29-1 and TRBJ2-7; 8 bases are shared with TRBD1. This CDR3 contains 13 residues. Germline CDR1 SQVTM, CDR2 ANQGSEA. With 4 bases clipped from V and 6 bases from J, the junction kept 8 bases outside the gene matches. This chain's CDR3 is CSVGPRTGGEQYF. The CDR3 DNA follows: TGCAGCGTTGGACCCCGCACAGGGGGCGAGCAGTACTTC.

J is TRBJ2-3 and V is TRBV24-1; 7 bases agree with TRBD1. V lost 9 bases and J lost 3; bases outside the gene matches: 8. Germline values: CDR1 KGHDR, CDR2 SFDVKD. This CDR3 is built from 14 residues. CDR3 protein: CATSDQGETDTQYF. CDR3 nucleotides: TGTGCCACCTCTGACCAGGGGGAAACAGATACGCAGTATTTT.

The V gene is TRBV18, the J gene TRBJ1-1; perhaps TRBD1 as D (5 bases). Trimming removed 5 bases from V and 4 bases from J, with 14 bases in between. CDR3 length: 14 amino acids. The germline gives CDR1 KGHSH, CDR2 LQKENI. The CDR3 loop reads CASSTGRVGTEAFF. The DNA for the CDR3 is TGTGCCAGCTCAACGGGACGGGTCGGCACTGAAGCTTTCTTT.

The chain has TRBV2 and TRBJ2-7; D assignment may be TRBD1 or TRBD2 (5 bases each). CDR1 is SNHLY, CDR2 FYNNEI, per germline. The CDR3 has 12 residues. V was trimmed by 4 bases and J by 6 bases, leaving 10 bases between them. DNA of the CDR3: TGTGCCAGCAGTGGGGGGATCTCCGAGCAGTACTTC. Residues: CASSGGISEQYF.

J is TRBJ2-7 and V is TRBV3-1 (or the pseudogene TRBV3-2), with 11 bases identical to TRBD2. Looked up from germline, CDR1 is LGHDT and CDR2 is YNNKEL (reference sequence). V lost 4 bases, J lost 5 bases, and 7 bases stayed unmatched. CDR3 length: 15 residues. CDR3 sequence: CASSPRLAGLDEQYF. CDR3 DNA: TGTGCCAGCAGCCCCAGACTAGCGGGATTGGACGAGCAGTACTTC.

The chain recombines TRBV5-8 with TRBJ2-1; the D gene is possibly TRBD2 (6 bases). Looked up from germline, CDR1 is SGHTS and CDR2 is YDEGEE. V lost 3 bases and J lost 5, with 9 bases in between. The CDR3 length is 13 residues. The CDR3 loop reads CASSWGLHNEQFF. The DNA for the CDR3 is TGTGCCAGCAGCTGGGGACTGCACAATGAGCAGTTCTTC.

This sequence joins TRBV21-1 and TRBJ2-3. TRBV21-1 is described as a pseudogene. This CDR3 is 15 amino acids long. CDR3 in amino acids: CASSKAGVVTDTQYF. Written as DNA, the CDR3 is TGTGCCAGCAGCAAAGCGGGGGTCGTCACAGATACGCAGTATTTT.

The rearrangement uses TRBV27 and TRBJ1-6; perhaps TRBD1 as D (6 bases). CDR3 length: 16 residues. V gave up 5 bases and J gave up 4 bases, with 15 bases separating them. Germline V gene lookup returns CDR1 MNHEY and CDR2 SMNVEV (reference sequence). For the CDR3, the DNA is TGTGCCAGCAGTCAACGGGGGGCCGGGTATAATTCACCCCTCCACTTT. It specifies CASSQRGAGYNSPLHF.

The chain employs TRBV7-3 and TRBJ2-7, with D perhaps being TRBD1 or TRBD2 (7 bases each). Germline V gene sequence: CDR1 SGHTA, CDR2 FQGTGA. The CDR3 is 18 residues long. The V end was cut by 7 bases, the J end by 0 bases, with 25 bases between. CDR3 region: CASTFPGGRAGFSYEQYF. As DNA, the CDR3 is TGTGCCAGCACCTTCCCAGGGGGGAGAGCGGGATTCTCCTACGAGCAGTACTTC.

The chain links TRBV28 to TRBJ1-3; TRBD1 matches at 8 bases. V lost 2 bases and J lost 0; bases outside the gene matches: 6. Germline loops: CDR1 MDHEN, CDR2 SYDVKM. The CDR3 runs 17 residues. CDR3 in amino acids: CASSLPQDRASGNTIYF. In nucleotides, the CDR3 is TGTGCCAGCAGTTTACCCCAGGACAGGGCCTCTGGAAACACCATATATTTT.

V and J are TRBV5-1 and TRBJ1-1, with D unresolved. CDR3 length: 15 residues. V was pared by 1 base and J by 4 bases, with 14 bases between. The V gene's germline CDR1 is SGHRS and CDR2 YFSETQ. CDR3 nucleotide sequence: TGCGCCAGCAGCTTGACGGTAGGAGCGGGCACTGAAGCTTTCTTT. It yields the protein CASSLTVGAGTEAFF.

V is TRBV4-2 and J is TRBJ1-1; the D is unclear. The CDR3 extends over 14 amino acids. V gave up 5 bases and J gave up 6 bases, with 16 bases separating them. The germline CDR1 and CDR2 sequences are LGHNA and YNFKEQ. The CDR3 nucleotides read TGTGCCAGCAGCTCGGGAGCCGGGGAGGCTGAAGCTTTCTTT. It translates to CASSSGAGEAEAFF.

The chain's CDR3 is CASSLTGYEQYF. The CDR3 DNA reads as TGTGCCAGCAGCTTGACAGGGTACGAGCAGTACTTC. V usage is TRBV7-8 and J usage is TRBJ2-7; 7 bases are shared with TRBD1. Germline V CDR1 and CDR2: SGHVS, FQNEAQ. CDR3 size: 12 residues. Losses at the gene ends were 3 bases for V and 4 bases for J; bases not matched to a gene: 0.

The genes are TRBV5-1 and TRBJ1-1, with a possible D match to TRBD1 (6 bases). V lost 0 bases and J lost 9, with 12 bases in between. The CDR3 has 13 residues. The germline V gene has CDR1 SGHRS and CDR2 YFSETQ. The CDR3 region has the DNA TGCGCCAGCAGCTTGGAACAGGGAGGTCAAGCTTTCTTT. This translates into CASSLEQGGQAFF.

The chain recombines TRBV6-5 with TRBJ2-1; TRBD2 aligns across 14 bases. Germline V gene data show CDR1 as MNHEY and CDR2 as SVGAGI. The CDR3 runs 15 residues. Trimming cost V 5 bases and J 9 bases; bases outside gene matches: 6. The CDR3 is CASSLTSGRAFEQFF. In DNA form, the CDR3 reads TGTGCCAGCAGTCTGACTAGCGGGAGGGCCTTTGAGCAGTTCTTC.

V gene TRBV25-1 combines with J gene TRBJ2-7; a weak D match, TRBD2 (6 bases). The length of the CDR3 is 16 residues. V lost 1 base and J 4 bases, leaving 17 bases between the germline ends. Germline V lookup: CDR1 MGHDK, CDR2 SYGVNS. For the CDR3, the DNA is TGTGCCAGCAGTGAATTTAGTGGGGTCGCGGGATACGAGCAGTACTTC. It translates to CASSEFSGVAGYEQYF.